The 15 T cell receptor beta chains below were found in one sample sequenced in a study of immune reconstitution after stem cell transplant in scleroderma. In TCRdb, the RT-PCR reads were re-called with MiXCR into one record per CDR3 protein. The profile shows approximately 5,000 distinct CDR3 sequences, approximately 8.5% of them singletons. The material was obtained before or after autologous hematopoietic stem cell transplantation (not recorded which). Source of these receptors: a male donor with systemic sclerosis.

This clonotype was counted only a few times. This chain joins TRBV5-5 and TRBJ2-5; possible D gene TRBD2, 6 bases. The CDR3 spans 16 residues. Germline CDR1 SGHKS, CDR2 YYEKEE (reference sequence). The V end was cut by 5 bases, the J end by 4 bases, with 21 bases between. The CDR3 reads CASSTGGVWLGETQYF. CDR3 nucleotide sequence: TGTGCCAGCAGTACCGGAGGGGTTTGGCTGGGAGAGACCCAGTACTTC.

This clonotype was observed a handful of times. Being one base from a much bigger clone, this may be a read error. The J gene is TRBJ2-1, the V gene TRBV20-1; TRBD2 matches 10 bases. The CDR3 contains 15 residues. The V gene's germline CDR1 is DFQATT and CDR2 SNEGSKA (reference sequence). The DNA of the CDR3 is TGCAGTGCTAGCCCCCTAGCGGGAGAAAGCAATGAGCGGTTCTTC. Protein sequence: CSASPLAGESNERFF.

This clonotype came up a few times. The gene calls are TRBV30 and TRBJ2-7; D is ambiguous. This CDR3 spans 13 amino acids. V was clipped by 1 base and J by 1 base, with 8 bases between them. The V gene's germline CDR1 is GTSNPN and CDR2 SVGIG (reference sequence). The CDR3 sequence is CAWSAGYSYEQYF. As DNA, the CDR3 is TGTGCCTGGAGTGCCGGCTATTCCTACGAGCAGTACTTC.

A few counts support this clonotype. This chain uses TRBV20-1 with TRBJ1-6; D uncertain. Germline CDR1 reads DFQATT; CDR2 reads SNEGSKA (reference sequence). Trimming stripped 7 bases from V and 5 bases from J, with 12 bases between. CDR3 length: 13 residues. The CDR3 bases are TGCAGTGTCGGACGATCTAATAATTCACCCCTCCACTTT. Translated, it gives CSVGRSNNSPLHF.

Relative to its sample, this clonotype is medium-sized. This rearrangement joins TRBV7-2 to TRBJ2-5; D is ambiguous. Trimming stripped 4 bases from V and 2 bases from J, with 14 bases between. Germline CDR1 is SGHTA and CDR2 is FQGNSA. The CDR3 extends over 15 amino acids. Here the CDR3 DNA reads TGTGCCAGCAGCTCTACTTACTCGTTACAAGAGACCCAGTACTTC. Its translation is CASSSTYSLQETQYF.

This clonotype counts as medium-sized. As DNA, the CDR3 is TGCAGCGTTGAAGTCGGCCTTTGGGAGGGCTACACCTTC. This codes for CSVEVGLWEGYTF. The chain combines TRBV29-1 with TRBJ1-2; no clear D. The V and J ends lost 1 base and 8 bases respectively, with 14 bases between them. Germline V gene sequence: CDR1 SQVTM, CDR2 ANQGSEA. CDR3 length: 13 amino acids.

By frequency in the sample, this clonotype is medium-sized. The genes are TRBV6-2 or TRBV6-3 and TRBJ2-5; 7 bases align to TRBD2. V was pared by 7 bases and J by 5 bases, with 10 bases of the junction left unmatched. The CDR3 extends over 14 amino acids. CDR1 MNHEY and CDR2 SVGEGT come from the germline V gene. Here the CDR3 DNA reads TGTGCCAGCACGGGAGGCGCAATGGTGGAGACCCAGTACTTC. Protein: CASTGGAMVETQYF.

This clonotype was seen a few times. The chain uses TRBV5-1 and TRBJ2-5, with 11 bases aligning to TRBD2. CDR3 size: 15 residues. Germline V gene lookup returns CDR1 SGHRS and CDR2 YFSETQ. V was clipped by 4 bases and J by 2 bases; unmatched bases: 4. CDR3 protein: CASSTSGGKQETQYF. The CDR3 bases are TGCGCCAGCAGCACTAGCGGGGGAAAGCAAGAGACCCAGTACTTC.

The chain carries TRBV3-1 and TRBJ2-5; 11 bases are a match to TRBD2. CDR1 is LGHDT, CDR2 YNNKEL, per germline (reference sequence). This CDR3 contains 17 residues. With V trimmed by 0 bases and J by 2 bases, 5 bases remained unmatched. CDR3 region: CASSQDAASGRQETQYF. Written as DNA, the CDR3 is TGTGCCAGCAGCCAAGATGCGGCTAGCGGGAGGCAAGAGACCCAGTACTTC.

Within the sample, this clonotype is medium-sized. The J gene is TRBJ1-1, the V gene TRBV7-2; D is unclear. V lost 5 bases, J lost 12 bases, and 22 bases lay in between. This CDR3 comprises 14 residues. Per the germline V gene, CDR1 is SGHTA and CDR2 is FQGNSA. CDR3 nucleotides: TGTGCCAGCAGCCTATTCTCTCCCCTCCCGCGGCCTTTCTTT. Translation gives CASSLFSPLPRPFF.

This clonotype was detected a few times. The V and J genes are TRBV2 and TRBJ2-3, with D hard to call. This CDR3 spans 11 amino acids. Germline loops: CDR1 SNHLY, CDR2 FYNNEI. The germline V and J ends were trimmed by 9 bases and 0 bases, with 4 bases remaining between them. CDR3 bases: TGTGCCAGTCCTAGCACAGATACGCAGTATTTT. It encodes CASPSTDTQYF.

This clonotype counts as medium-sized. The rearrangement joins TRBV21-1 to TRBJ1-5. TRBV21-1 is deemed a pseudogene. The CDR3 has 17 amino acids. CDR3 amino acids: CASSNFLEGISNQPQHF. CDR3 sequence (DNA): TGTGCCAGCAGCAACTTCCTCGAGGGAATCAGCAATCAGCCCCAGCATTTT.

This clonotype showed up just once. This rearrangement joins TRBV18 to TRBJ2-1, with D perhaps TRBD2 (5 bases). Trimming took off 3 bases at V and 8 bases at J, with 11 bases between the two ends. Germline CDR1 and CDR2: KGHSH and LQKENI. The CDR3 length is 13 residues. The CDR3 DNA reads TGTGCCAGCTCACCCCTAGAGGGATATGAGCAGTTCTTC. Protein: CASSPLEGYEQFF.

A few counts support this clonotype. The rearrangement uses TRBV2 and TRBJ2-5, with TRBD1 identical over 8 bases. The J segment lost 4 bases and the V segment lost 8 bases, leaving 6 bases of the junction unmatched. This CDR3 contains 13 residues. The germline V gene encodes CDR1 SNHLY and CDR2 FYNNEI. CDR3 bases: TGTGCCAGCTCAGGGGGCGCGGGAGAGACCCAGTACTTC. Translating it yields CASSGGAGETQYF. Looking up the rest from reference TRBV2 and TRBJ2-5 gives the full variable domain: EPEVTQTPSHQVTQMGQEVILRCVPISNHLYFYWYRQILGQKVEFLVSFYNNEISEKSEIFDDQFSVERPDGSNFTLKIRSTKLEDSAMYFCASSGGAGETQYFGPGTRLLVL.

In its sample, this clonotype was seen a few times. This chain joins TRBV6-5 and TRBJ2-3; the match to TRBD2 covers 10 bases. Germline V CDR1 and CDR2: MNHEY, SVGAGI. The length of the CDR3 is 15 residues. V was pared by 6 bases and J by 3 bases, with 6 bases of the junction left unmatched. The CDR3 loop reads CASSSLAGATDTQYF. The DNA of the CDR3 is TGTGCCAGCAGCTCCCTAGCGGGGGCTACAGATACGCAGTATTTT.